Presented here are 9 T cell receptor beta chains from one specimen sequenced in a study of beta chain features in type 1 diabetes. What was sequenced were expressed TCRB transcripts, since all of the isolated RNA had been reverse transcribed. Produced via immunoSEQ multiplex PCR; TCRdb's table is partial and in-frame only. Of under 950,000 clones in the sample, roughly 15% were seen once. Sequenced sample: naive CD4+ T cells from blood. The receptors derive from a young woman in good health.

V and J are TRBV18 and TRBJ2-1; no clear D gene. Trimming removed 10 bases from V and 8 bases from J, with 18 bases in between. The CDR3 sequence is 13 residues long. Looked up from germline, CDR1 is KGHSH and CDR2 is LQKENI. The CDR3 spells CATFLLRSDEQFF. The CDR3 region has the DNA TGTGCCACCTTCTTGCTCCGATCGGATGAGCAGTTCTTC.

The chain has TRBV10-3 and TRBJ1-5, with 7 bases lining up with TRBD1. J was trimmed by 1 base and V by 0 bases; bases with no gene match: 3. Germline V gene lookup returns CDR1 ENHRY and CDR2 SYGVKD. This CDR3 has 16 amino acids. The CDR3 nucleotides are TGTGCCATCAGTGAGTCAAGCAGGGGGAGCAATCAGCCCCAGCATTTT. It encodes CAISESSRGSNQPQHF.

The V call is TRBV7-9, the J call TRBJ2-7; TRBD2 aligns across 9 bases. The V and J ends lost 5 bases and 0 bases, in that order; junction bases with no gene match: 2. Germline V lookup: CDR1 SEHNR, CDR2 FQNEAQ (reference sequence). This CDR3 has 14 amino acids. CDR3 in DNA: TGTGCCAGCAGCCCTAGCGGGACCTCCTACGAGCAGTACTTC. This gives the protein CASSPSGTSYEQYF.

Remarks on this clone: Different DNA sequences within this sample yield the same CDR3. The chain is built from TRBV28 and TRBJ2-6, with D possibly TRBD1 on 7 matching bases. The germline CDR1 and CDR2 sequences are MDHEN and SYDVKM. V dropped 8 bases and J dropped 4 bases, with 12 bases sitting between them. There are 14 residues in the CDR3. The CDR3 coding sequence is TGTGCCAGCCGCAGGGGGGCAGGGGCCAACGTCCTGACTTTC. Translating it yields CASRRGAGANVLTF.

The chain has TRBV12-5 and TRBJ2-1; 13 bases line up with TRBD2. J lost 1 base, V lost 1 base, and 4 bases had no gene match. The CDR3 length is 18 residues. CDR1 LGHNT and CDR2 FRNRAP come from the germline V gene. As DNA, the CDR3 is TGTGCTAGTGGTTTGGAACTAGCGGGAGGGCGATCCTACAATGAGCAGTTCTTC. Its protein product is CASGLELAGGRSYNEQFF. Complete variable domain (other parts from reference TRBV12-5 and TRBJ2-1): DARVTQTPRHKVTEMGQEVTMRCQPILGHNTVFWYRQTMMQGLELLAYFRNRAPLDDSGMPKDRFSAEMPDATLATLKIQPSEPRDSAVYFCASGLELAGGRSYNEQFFGPGTRLTVL.

This clone has a handful of counts. The rearrangement links TRBV7-3 to TRBJ2-1; 8 nucleotides line up with TRBD1. V shed 4 bases and J 6 bases; nucleotides not matched to a gene: 8. Per the germline V gene, CDR1 is SGHTA and CDR2 is FQGTGA. This CDR3 spans 15 amino acids. The CDR3 bases are TGTGCCAGCAGCTCACGGGGAGGACAGGGCAATGAGCAGTTCTTC. Amino acids: CASSSRGGQGNEQFF. Full variable domain (remainder filled in from reference TRBV7-3 and TRBJ2-1): GAGVSQTPSNKVTEKGKYVELRCDPISGHTALYWYRQSLGQGPEFLIYFQGTGAADDSGLPNDRFFAVRPEGSVSTLKIQRTERGDSAVYLCASSSRGGQGNEQFFGPGTRLTVL.

This clone has a handful of counts. The V and J genes are TRBV6-1 and TRBJ2-2; 9 nucleotides align to TRBD1. CDR1 is MNHNS, CDR2 SASEGT, per germline. V trimming: 4 bases; J trimming: 4 bases; junction bases outside the gene matches: 1. The CDR3 covers 14 residues. CDR3 in amino acids: CASSVTGGTGELFF. The CDR3 coding sequence is TGTGCCAGCAGTGTGACAGGGGGCACCGGGGAGCTGTTTTTT.

CDR3 residues: CASSFWTSGIVGTQYF. The CDR3 region has the DNA TGCGCCAGCAGCTTCTGGACTAGCGGGATTGTCGGGACCCAGTACTTC. This chain links TRBV5-1 with TRBJ2-5, with 12 positions matching TRBD2. The V and J ends lost 2 bases and 7 bases, in that order; junction bases with no gene match: 9. There are 16 residues in the CDR3. Germline CDR1 and CDR2: SGHRS and YFSETQ.

This clone occurred a few times. The J gene is TRBJ1-1, the V gene TRBV10-3; 8 bases are shared with TRBD1. Per the germline V gene, CDR1 is ENHRY and CDR2 is SYGVKD. V was pared by 7 bases and J by 4 bases, with 5 bases of the junction left unmatched. The length of the CDR3 is 13 residues. The CDR3 here is CAITITGGTEAFF. CDR3 DNA sequence: TGTGCCATCACCATAACAGGGGGCACTGAAGCTTTCTTT.